The next 12 T cell receptor beta chains were all read from a single sample in a study of neoadjuvant anti-PD-1 for oral cavity cancer. Using immunoSEQ multiplex PCR, the repertoire was profiled, and TCRdb retains in-frame clones only, with some absent. Among some 6,000 clones listed, 55% to 70% were seen once. Sequencing was performed on tumor tissue, taken before nivolumab (anti-PD-1) treatment. These receptors were collected from a person aged 35 to 85 with oral cavity squamous cell carcinoma.

The table lists this clone with a few counts. The chain links TRBV30 to TRBJ1-2; no definite D call. CDR3 length: 11 amino acids. Germline V gene data show CDR1 as GTSNPN and CDR2 as SVGIG (reference sequence). V lost 2 bases, J lost 8 bases, and 9 bases lay in between. The CDR3 loop is CAWSRTAGYTF. Here the CDR3 DNA reads TGTGCCTGGAGTAGAACAGCGGGCTACACCTTC.

This clone has only a few counts. This chain joins TRBV28 and TRBJ2-2; TRBD2 is a possible D gene (6 bases). V dropped 3 bases and J dropped 3 bases, with 14 bases sitting between them. Germline CDR1 reads MDHEN; CDR2 reads SYDVKM. There are 16 residues in the CDR3. The CDR3 DNA is TGTGCCAGCAGTTTGGCCGGGAGCTCCCACACCGGGGAGCTGTTTTTT. As protein: CASSLAGSSHTGELFF.

This chain uses TRBV5-1 with TRBJ1-2; TRBD1 matches 8 bases. V was clipped by 4 bases and J by 3 bases; unmatched bases: 5. The CDR3 is 14 residues long. Germline V gene data show CDR1 as SGHRS and CDR2 as YFSETQ. CDR3 amino acids: CASSPGQADYGYTF. CDR3 sequence (DNA): TGCGCCAGCAGCCCGGGACAGGCGGACTATGGCTACACCTTC. Full variable domain (rest looked up from reference TRBV5-1 and TRBJ1-2): KAGVTQTPRYLIKTRGQQVTLSCSPISGHRSVSWYQQTPGQGLQFLFEYFSETQRNKGNFPGRFSGRQFSNSRSEMNVSTLELGDSALYLCASSPGQADYGYTFGSGTRLTVV.

The DNA of the CDR3 is TGCGCCAGCAGCTTGGTTGGACTAGCGGCCGGGGAGCTGTTTTTT. Protein sequence: CASSLVGLAAGELFF. The rearrangement joins TRBV5-1 to TRBJ2-2, with 10 positions matching TRBD2. Per the germline V gene, CDR1 is SGHRS and CDR2 is YFSETQ. The CDR3 extends over 15 amino acids. The ends lost 0 bases at V and 6 bases at J; junction bases unmatched: 2.

This clone was seen just once. V and J are TRBV12-1 and TRBJ2-7; the tabulated D call, TRBD2, remains unverified against the DNA. TRBV12-1 is a recognized pseudogene. CDR3 length equals 20 residues. The CDR3 reads CASRKSTWGRENSRAYEQYF. The CDR3, as DNA: TGTGCCAGCCGCAAGTCAACTTGGGGCCGGGAGAACAGCCGAGCCTACGAGCAGTACTTC.

The table lists this clone with a few counts. The chain recombines TRBV11-2 with TRBJ2-7; tentatively, D is TRBD2 (6 bases). This CDR3 has 15 amino acids. CDR1 SGHAT and CDR2 FQNNGV come from the germline V gene. V was trimmed by 4 bases and J by 3 bases, leaving 16 bases between them. The CDR3 is CASSWSEGSHYEQYF. The CDR3, as DNA: TGTGCCAGCAGCTGGTCGGAGGGTTCCCACTACGAGCAGTACTTC.

J is TRBJ2-5 and V is TRBV9, with 7 bases identical to TRBD1. Looked up from germline, CDR1 is SGDLS and CDR2 is YYNGEE. The CDR3 loop spans 14 amino acids. V gave up 2 bases and J gave up 1 base; unmatched junction bases: 2. CDR3 in DNA: TGTGCCAGCAGCGTCGGGACAGTCCAAGAGACCCAGTACTTC. Translated, it gives CASSVGTVQETQYF.

The V gene is TRBV7-6, the J gene TRBJ2-3; D is unclear. This CDR3 region has 13 residues. Germline lookup yields CDR1 SGHVS and CDR2 FNYEAQ. The V end lost 5 bases, the J end lost 6 bases, and 12 bases lay between the germline ends. The CDR3 protein is CASSLIGPDTQYF. The CDR3 nucleotides read TGTGCCAGCAGCCTGATAGGCCCGGATACGCAGTATTTT. The variable domain in full, completed from reference TRBV7-6 and TRBJ2-3, reads GAGVSQSPRYKVTKRGQDVALRCDPISGHVSLYWYRQALGQGPEFLTYFNYEAQQDKSGLPNDRFSAERPEGSISTLTIQRTEQRDSAMYRCASSLIGPDTQYFGPGTRLTVL.

The chain uses TRBV5-8 and TRBJ2-3; 9 bases are a match to TRBD1. The CDR3 runs 16 residues. Germline V lookup: CDR1 SGHTS, CDR2 YDEGEE. The V gene end was trimmed by 0 bases and the J gene end by 3 bases; junction bases not matched to a gene: 5. The CDR3 spells CASSLDSGTGTDTQYF. The CDR3 DNA reads as TGTGCCAGCAGCTTGGACAGTGGGACAGGGACAGATACGCAGTATTTT.

The chain recombines TRBV4-1 with TRBJ1-5; D is unclear. This CDR3 has 17 amino acids. CDR1 MGHRA and CDR2 YSYEKL come from the germline V gene. Deletions cut 0 bases from V and 1 base from J, with 13 bases between. The DNA for the CDR3 is TGCGCCAGCAGCCAAGAAGGCGCGGGGAAGAGCAATCAGCCCCAGCATTTT. Translated: CASSQEGAGKSNQPQHF.

The rearrangement joins TRBV28 to TRBJ1-2; D unclear. Trimming removed 3 bases from V and 1 base from J, with 12 bases in between. This CDR3 comprises 15 residues. The V gene's germline CDR1 is MDHEN and CDR2 SYDVKM. The CDR3 bases are TGTGCCAGCAGTTTTGAAGGGAAGTATAACTATGGCTACACCTTC. Its translation is CASSFEGKYNYGYTF.

The chain combines TRBV6-1 with TRBJ2-7; maybe TRBD2 (5 bases). The CDR3 spans 13 residues. The V gene's germline CDR1 is MNHNS and CDR2 SASEGT. The V end lost 6 bases, the J end lost 5 bases, and 14 bases lay between the germline ends. In nucleotides, the CDR3 is TGTGCCAGCAGCGTCGGACTCGTCGACGAGCAGTACTTC. It yields the protein CASSVGLVDEQYF.